This T cell receptor (beta chain) was observed in a study of blood T cell repertoires in COVID-19. As for the study in general: COVID-19 samples, acute and convalescent, were from the United States, Italy and Spain. The cDNA or gDNA used as material had been derived from T cells, B-cell-depleted T cells, or PBMCs.

V lost 8 bases, J lost 2 bases, and 5 bases stayed unmatched. Per germline, CDR1 MDHEN and CDR2 SYDVKM. The CDR3 runs 13 residues. Original analysis: Estimated nucleated cell counts came from reference gene primer amplification. The assay was immunoSEQ multiplex PCR, and TCRdb's table has in-frame clones only and misses some. Clone size and V and J calls were adopted from that table, with D and trimming inferred from the DNA. The table shows 150,000 to 200,000 clones, with more than 60% occurring only once. This TCR was sampled from a man between 65 and 85 years old with acute or convalescent COVID-19. The gene calls are TRBV28 and TRBJ2-7, with TRBD2 identical over 8 bases. The specimen was peripheral blood. The CDR3 protein is CASRTGGAYEQYF. Written as DNA, the CDR3 is TGTGCCAGCCGCACGGGGGGGGCCTACGAGCAGTACTTC. The full variable domain, with the rest looked up from reference TRBV28 and TRBJ2-7, is DVKVTQSSRYLVKRTGEKVFLECVQDMDHENMFWYRQDPGLGLRLIYFSYDVKMKEKGDIPEGYSVSREKKERFSLILESASTNQTSMYLCASRTGGAYEQYFGPGTRLTVT.